These T cell receptor beta chains were read from a single sample in a study of blood T cell repertoires in COVID-19. Profiled with immunoSEQ multiplex PCR; TCRdb holds only in-frame clones, not every one. The sample holds roughly 290,000 clones, roughly 84% seen once. The material sequenced was peripheral blood. The receptor source for this set is a human donor with COVID-19, enrolled during active disease. The donor label of this sample is uncertain. CDR3s include the opening cysteine and the closing phenylalanine or tryptophan. A D gene is named only where the DNA matches it firmly. Clone sizes are given selectively: once, few, many, or a class where the clone is expanded.

v_call: TRBV6-5
clone_size: -
j_call: TRBJ1-2
d_call: TRBD1
cdr3_nt: TGTGCCAGCAGTTACTCGACGGGACAGGGGAGGAGTGGCTACACCTTC
cdr3_aa: CASSYSTGQGRSGYTF

v_call: TRBV2
clone_size: -
j_call: TRBJ2-5
d_call: -
cdr3_nt: TGTGCCACGATCCGGGGGACCCAAGAGACCCAGTACTTC
cdr3_aa: CATIRGTQETQYF

v_call: TRBV6-5
clone_size: -
j_call: TRBJ1-5
d_call: -
cdr3_nt: TGTGCCAGCAGGCGAAATAGCAATCAGCCCCAGCATTTT
cdr3_aa: CASRRNSNQPQHF

v_call: TRBV11-1
clone_size: -
j_call: TRBJ2-7
d_call: TRBD2
cdr3_nt: TGTGCCAGCAGCCCATTAACTAGCGTCTCGGCCGAGCAGTACTTC
cdr3_aa: CASSPLTSVSAEQYF

v_call: TRBV6-5
clone_size: once
j_call: TRBJ1-3
d_call: -
cdr3_nt: TGTGCCAGCAGTCTGGTTGGAGACTCTGGAAACACCATATATTTT
cdr3_aa: CASSLVGDSGNTIYF

v_call: TRBV10-3
clone_size: -
j_call: TRBJ1-1
d_call: TRBD1
cdr3_nt: TGTGCCATCAGTGAGGCGACGGACAGGGCCTCCCCGAACACTGAAGCTTTCTTT
cdr3_aa: CAISEATDRASPNTEAFF

v_call: TRBV5-6
clone_size: -
j_call: TRBJ1-1
d_call: TRBD1
cdr3_nt: TGTGCCAGCAGCTGGATGCCGGGACAGGGAGGAACTGAAGCTTTCTTT
cdr3_aa: CASSWMPGQGGTEAFF

v_call: TRBV12-3/TRBV12-4
clone_size: -
j_call: TRBJ2-7
d_call: -
cdr3_nt: TGTGCCAGCTCTCCAGGGGGGCGGAACGAGCAGTACTTC
cdr3_aa: CASSPGGRNEQYF

v_call: TRBV7-2
clone_size: -
j_call: TRBJ1-1
d_call: TRBD1
cdr3_nt: TGTGCCAGCAGCCGACCGACAGGGATGGAAGCTTTCTTT
cdr3_aa: CASSRPTGMEAFF

v_call: TRBV20-1
clone_size: -
j_call: TRBJ2-5
d_call: -
cdr3_nt: TGCAGTAACCTAGCGTGGGAGACCCAGTACTTC
cdr3_aa: CSNLAWETQYF

v_call: TRBV28
clone_size: -
j_call: TRBJ2-5
d_call: -
cdr3_nt: TGTGCCAGCAGTTTAGGGCAGCCTGGGGAGACCCAGTACTTC
cdr3_aa: CASSLGQPGETQYF

v_call: TRBV7-3
clone_size: -
j_call: TRBJ1-2
d_call: -
cdr3_nt: TGTGCCAGCAGCTTAAACCCAGGGGCCTATGGCTACACCTTC
cdr3_aa: CASSLNPGAYGYTF

v_call: TRBV11-2
clone_size: -
j_call: TRBJ2-3
d_call: TRBD2
cdr3_nt: TGTGCCAGCAGCCTCGGGGCAAGGGGCGGGAGTTATTTAGATACGCAGTATTTT
cdr3_aa: CASSLGARGGSYLDTQYF

v_call: TRBV30
clone_size: -
j_call: TRBJ1-5
d_call: TRBD1
cdr3_nt: TGTGCCTGGAGTGATGGGACAGGCACAGGGGAGCCCCAGCATTTT
cdr3_aa: CAWSDGTGTGEPQHF

v_call: TRBV9
clone_size: -
j_call: TRBJ2-7
d_call: TRBD1
cdr3_nt: TGTGCCAGCAGCGCCCGAGGGACAGCGGACTACGAGCAGTACTTC
cdr3_aa: CASSARGTADYEQYF

v_call: TRBV7-2
clone_size: -
j_call: TRBJ2-2
d_call: TRBD2
cdr3_nt: TGTGCCAGCAGCCTGCCGGGACTAGCGGCCACCGGGGAGCTGTTTTTT
cdr3_aa: CASSLPGLAATGELFF

v_call: TRBV27
clone_size: -
j_call: TRBJ2-5
d_call: -
cdr3_nt: TGTGCCAGCAGTCGCCTCCAACAGGCGGGAAGAGAGACCCAGTACTTC
cdr3_aa: CASSRLQQAGRETQYF